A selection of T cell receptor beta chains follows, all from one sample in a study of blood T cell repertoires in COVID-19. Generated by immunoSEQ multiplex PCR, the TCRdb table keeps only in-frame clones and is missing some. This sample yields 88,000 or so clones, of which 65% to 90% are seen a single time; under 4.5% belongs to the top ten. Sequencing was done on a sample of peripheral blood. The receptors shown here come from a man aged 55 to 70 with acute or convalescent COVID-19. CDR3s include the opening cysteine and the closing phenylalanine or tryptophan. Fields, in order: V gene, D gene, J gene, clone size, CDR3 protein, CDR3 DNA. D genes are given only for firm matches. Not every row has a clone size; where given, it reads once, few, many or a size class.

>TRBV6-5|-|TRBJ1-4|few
CASRLGQNEKLFF
TGTGCCAGCAGACTTGGGCAGAATGAAAAACTGTTTTTT
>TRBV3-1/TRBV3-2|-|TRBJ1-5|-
CASSQDQGLNQPQHF
TGTGCCAGCAGCCAAGACCAGGGTTTAAATCAGCCCCAGCATTTT
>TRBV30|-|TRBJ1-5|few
CAWGGRNQPQHF
TGTGCCTGGGGAGGCAGGAATCAGCCCCAGCATTTT
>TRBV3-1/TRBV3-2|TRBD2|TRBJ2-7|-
CASSLGLAVTYEQYF
TGTGCCAGCAGCCTTGGTCTAGCGGTAACCTACGAGCAGTACTTC
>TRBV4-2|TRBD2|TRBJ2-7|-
CASSRPGGLAGFSYEQYF
TGTGCCAGCAGCCGACCTGGGGGACTAGCGGGGTTCTCCTACGAGCAGTACTTC
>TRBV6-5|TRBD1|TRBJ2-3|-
CASSYSARGTDTQYF
TGTGCCAGCAGTTACTCTGCCAGGGGGACAGATACGCAGTATTTT
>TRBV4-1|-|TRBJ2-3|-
CASSGQSPTDTQYF
TGCGCCAGCAGCGGACAGTCGCCCACAGATACGCAGTATTTT
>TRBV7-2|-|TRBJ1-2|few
CASSPDRNGYTF
TGTGCCAGCAGCCCCGACAGGAATGGCTACACCTTC
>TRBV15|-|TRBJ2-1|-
CATSRPGTTDYNEQFF
TGTGCCACCAGCAGACCCGGGACAACCGACTACAATGAGCAGTTCTTC
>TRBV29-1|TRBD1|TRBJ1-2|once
CSARQGFLGGYTF
TGCAGCGCACGACAGGGTTTTTTAGGTGGCTACACCTTC
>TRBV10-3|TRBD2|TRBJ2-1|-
CAISPQGRGGSDEQFF
TGTGCCATCAGCCCCCAAGGGCGGGGGGGCAGTGATGAGCAGTTCTTC
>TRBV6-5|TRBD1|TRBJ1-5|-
CASSYYGTGGQPQHF
TGTGCCAGCAGTTACTATGGGACAGGGGGTCAGCCCCAGCATTTT
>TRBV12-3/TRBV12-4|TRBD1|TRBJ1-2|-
CASSDRVYGYTF
TGTGCCAGCAGTGACAGGGTCTATGGCTACACCTTC
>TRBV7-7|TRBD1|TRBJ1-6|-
CASSLATDLGQGCSPLHF
TGTGCTAGCAGCTTAGCGACTGATCTGGGACAGGGCTGTTCACCCCTCCACTTT
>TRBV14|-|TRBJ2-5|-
CASSQDNRRGETQYF
TGTGCCAGCAGCCAAGATAACAGGCGGGGAGAGACCCAGTACTTC
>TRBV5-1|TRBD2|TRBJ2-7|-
CASYNSPGLAGYEQYF
TGCGCCAGCTATAATTCACCGGGACTAGCGGGCTACGAGCAGTACTTC
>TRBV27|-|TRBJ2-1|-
CASRQQNEQFF
TGTGCCAGCAGACAACAGAATGAGCAGTTCTTC
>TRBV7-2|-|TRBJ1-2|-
CASSPTRVDYGYTF
TGTGCCAGCAGCCCTACCAGGGTTGACTATGGCTACACCTTC
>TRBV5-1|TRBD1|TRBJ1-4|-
CASSYDGTGTLEKLFF
TGCGCCAGCAGCTACGACGGGACAGGGACTCTGGAAAAACTGTTTTTT
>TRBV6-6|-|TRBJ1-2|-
CASTFTSGDYGYTF
TGTGCCAGCACTTTTACGTCAGGGGACTATGGCTACACCTTC
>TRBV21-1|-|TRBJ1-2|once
CASSKVGRQNYGYTF
TGTGCCAGCAGCAAAGTCGGCAGACAAAACTATGGCTACACCTTC
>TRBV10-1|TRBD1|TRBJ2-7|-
CASSPTGGYEQYF
TGCGCCAGCAGTCCGACAGGGGGCTACGAGCAGTACTTC
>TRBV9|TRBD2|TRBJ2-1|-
CASSERLAAYNEQFF
TGTGCCAGCAGCGAACGACTAGCGGCCTACAATGAGCAGTTCTTC